The following is a T cell receptor beta chain sequence with its context. The CDR3 runs 16 residues. Germline lookup yields CDR1 SGDLS and CDR2 YYNGEE. V shed 4 bases, J shed 4 bases, and the junction held 5 bases outside the gene matches. The protocol was immunoSEQ multiplex PCR, while the TCRdb copy is restricted to in-frame clones and leaves out a portion. The sample has some 74,000 clones, about 85% seen once. The sample comes from a study of OX40 agonist ivuxolimab in advanced cancers. This sequence joins TRBV9 and TRBJ2-1; 13 bases map to TRBD2. The clonotype comes from an adult with an advanced solid tumor such as melanoma, head and neck, liver or kidney cancer. This sample comprised CD4+ or CD8+ T cells sorted from blood, obtained in a trial of the OX40 agonist ivuxolimab. The CDR3 nucleotides read TGTGCCAGCAGCCCGACGGGACTAGCGGGATACAATGAGCAGTTCTTC. It translates to CASSPTGLAGYNEQFF.